The entry below describes one TCR beta chain. Using its own MiXCR run on the 5' RACE reads, TCRdb lists one record per CDR3 protein. The sample lists some 150,000 distinct CDR3 sequences, under 45% seen once, with approximately 16% in the top ten. The data stem from a study of CD8 T cells in ankylosing spondylitis. V lost 8 bases to trimming and J lost 8 bases, with 12 bases between them. This CDR3 contains 11 residues. Germline CDR1 reads SNHLY; CDR2 reads FYNNEI. The source material was synovial fluid, either unsorted or a sorted T cell fraction (not recorded which). The sequence came from a male donor with ankylosing spondylitis. The J gene is TRBJ1-2, the V gene TRBV2; D gene ambiguous. CDR3 nucleotide sequence: TGTGCCAGCTCAACAGTCCGGGGCTACACCTTC. It yields the protein CASSTVRGYTF. The variable domain in full, with the rest retrieved from reference TRBV2 and TRBJ1-2, is EPEVTQTPSHQVTQMGQEVILRCVPISNHLYFYWYRQILGQKVEFLVSFYNNEISEKSEIFDDQFSVERPDGSNFTLKIRSTKLEDSAMYFCASSTVRGYTFGSGTRLTVV.